This T cell receptor beta chain emerged from a study of blood T cell repertoires in COVID-19. Looking at the study overall: Samples taken during acute and convalescent COVID-19 were collected in the United States, Italy and Spain. T cells, B-cell-depleted T cells, or PBMCs supplied cDNA or gDNA.

With V trimmed by 4 bases and J by 5 bases, 5 bases remained unmatched. CDR3 size: 13 residues. Germline V CDR1 and CDR2: SGHRS, YFSETQ. Authors' methods: Scientists estimated how many nucleated cells there were by amplifying reference gene primers. Profiled with immunoSEQ multiplex PCR; TCRdb holds only in-frame clones, not every one. The V and J calls and clone size are taken from that table; D and trimming were inferred from the DNA. The table records 200,000 to 300,000 clones, roughly 88% of them present only once. Material: peripheral blood. The source of this sequence is a human donor in a cohort sampled during active COVID-19. The chain uses TRBV5-1 and TRBJ1-1, with 7 bases lining up with TRBD1. CDR3 sequence (DNA): TGCGCCAGCAGCCCGACAGGGAGGACTGAAGCTTTCTTT. This translates into CASSPTGRTEAFF.